The 16 T cell receptor beta chains in this list originate from one sample, sequenced in a study of post-analysis software for immune sequencing data. Antigen specificity for these receptors is unknown. Unique molecular identifiers were present in the TCR beta cDNA libraries. TCRdb passed the PCR reads through MiXCR, listing each CDR3 protein once. The table lists fewer than 900,000 distinct CDR3 sequences, around 46% of them singletons, with roughly 5% in the top ten. Study-level findings and limits: Five TRBV segments, including TRBV5-6, TRBV5-1 and TRBV20-1, were more frequent in patients than controls.

Material for sequencing was blood. The source is a girl aged 5-17 years with multiple sclerosis.

This clonotype was counted only a few times. This chain links TRBV24-1 with TRBJ2-3; D gene unclear. The CDR3 extends over 12 amino acids. V was pared by 6 bases and J by 4 bases, with 7 bases between. In germline, CDR1 is KGHDR, CDR2 SFDVKD. The DNA of the CDR3 is TGTGCCACCAGTCTGAGAGCAGATACGCAGTATTTT. Protein: CATSLRADTQYF.

The chain uses TRBV13 and TRBJ2-5; 7 positions match TRBD2. The J call is uncertain, as TRBJ2-7 better fits the DNA end. The CDR3 length is 16 residues. Germline lookup yields CDR1 PRHDT and CDR2 FYEKMQ (reference sequence). This CDR3 reads CASSPLTSGKIYEQYF. CDR3 sequence (DNA): TGTGCCAGCAGCCCCTTGACAAGCGGGAAAATCTACGAGCAGTACTTC.

In its sample, this clonotype was seen a few times. The rearrangement joins TRBV5-1 to TRBJ2-6, with 7 bases identical to TRBD1. The V gene's germline CDR1 is SGHRS and CDR2 YFSETQ. V lost 0 bases, J lost 3 bases, and 3 bases stayed unmatched. CDR3 length equals 16 residues. The CDR3 coding sequence is TGCGCCAGCAGCTTGGAGGGACAGAATGGGGCCAACGTCCTGACTTTC. Translated: CASSLEGQNGANVLTF.

In this sample, this clonotype turned up a few times. The chain uses TRBV15 and TRBJ2-7; possibly TRBD2 for D (6 bases). Germline loops: CDR1 LNHNV, CDR2 YYDKDF (reference sequence). The CDR3 spans 15 residues. Trimming took off 0 bases at V and 2 bases at J, with 11 bases between the two ends. The CDR3 loop is CATSRDHGGAYEQYF. The CDR3 nucleotides are TGTGCCACCAGCAGAGATCACGGCGGGGCCTACGAGCAGTACTTC. The full variable domain, with the rest looked up from reference TRBV15 and TRBJ2-7, is DAMVIQNPRYQVTQFGKPVTLSCSQTLNHNVMYWYQQKSSQAPKLLFHYYDKDFNNEADTPDNFQSRRPNTSFCFLDIRSPGLGDTAMYLCATSRDHGGAYEQYFGPGTRLTVT.

The chain employs TRBV7-6 and TRBJ1-2, with 9 bases lining up with TRBD1. Trimming cost V 11 bases and J 8 bases; bases outside gene matches: 12. This CDR3 has 13 amino acids. Germline V gene sequence: CDR1 SGHVS, CDR2 FNYEAQ. CDR3 sequence: CASGDRDQIGYTF. The CDR3 bases are TGTGCCTCCGGGGACAGGGATCAAATAGGCTACACCTTC.

This chain connects TRBV6-5 to TRBJ2-1; 7 bases fit TRBD2. The CDR3 contains 16 residues. Germline CDR1 is MNHEY and CDR2 is SVGAGI. V lost 0 bases, J lost 5 bases, and 7 bases stayed unmatched. Written as DNA, the CDR3 is TGTGCCAGCAGTTACTCGCCTAGCGGAATCAACAATGAGCAGTTCTTC. This encodes CASSYSPSGINNEQFF.

This sequence joins TRBV6-5 and TRBJ1-2; the D gene is possibly TRBD1 (5 bases). The germline V gene encodes CDR1 MNHEY and CDR2 SVGAGI. This CDR3 has 15 residues. V was clipped by 0 bases and J by 3 bases, with 11 bases between them. CDR3 protein: CASSYSILGDYGYTF. CDR3 in DNA: TGTGCCAGCAGTTACTCGATCCTGGGGGACTATGGCTACACCTTC.

The rearrangement joins TRBV15 to TRBJ2-3; 9 bases are a match to TRBD1. CDR3 length equals 18 residues. The germline V gene has CDR1 LNHNV and CDR2 YYDKDF (reference sequence). V lost 3 bases to trimming and J lost 0 bases; unmatched junction nucleotides: 10. This CDR3 reads CATSRAPPGQGSTDTQYF. CDR3 DNA: TGTGCCACCAGCAGGGCTCCACCGGGACAGGGAAGCACAGATACGCAGTATTTT.

The chain uses TRBV5-1 and TRBJ2-2; D gene unclear. The CDR3 is 11 residues long. V lost 6 bases and J lost 7, with 7 bases in between. Germline V gives CDR1 SGHRS, CDR2 YFSETQ. The CDR3 region has the DNA TGCGCCAGCACCATGTTCGGGGAGCTGTTTTTT. This encodes CASTMFGELFF. Combining the CDR3 with reference TRBV5-1 and TRBJ2-2 gives the whole variable domain KAGVTQTPRYLIKTRGQQVTLSCSPISGHRSVSWYQQTPGQGLQFLFEYFSETQRNKGNFPGRFSGRQFSNSRSEMNVSTLELGDSALYLCASTMFGELFFGEGSRLTVL.

This chain links TRBV7-3 with TRBJ2-7; D might be TRBD2 (6 bases). The germline V and J ends were trimmed by 2 bases and 10 bases, with 15 bases remaining between them. The length of the CDR3 is 13 residues. Germline V gene data show CDR1 as SGHTA and CDR2 as FQGTGA. The CDR3 coding sequence is TGTGCCAGCAGCTTAGGAGGGTGGCAGAACCAGTACTTC. It translates to CASSLGGWQNQYF.

This clonotype occurred a few times. V and J are TRBV10-3 and TRBJ2-5, with D tentatively TRBD2 (5 bases). The length of the CDR3 is 15 residues. Germline V gene data show CDR1 as ENHRY and CDR2 as SYGVKD. V dropped 10 bases and J dropped 2 bases, with 20 bases sitting between them. The CDR3 region is CATRGVRNLQETQYF. For the CDR3, the DNA is TGTGCCACCCGGGGAGTTAGGAACCTACAAGAGACCCAGTACTTC.

The chain carries TRBV9 and TRBJ2-4; maybe TRBD1 (6 bases). TRBJ2-1 explains the end of the DNA better; the J call may be wrong. Germline CDR1 and CDR2: SGDLS and YYNGEE. This CDR3 spans 14 amino acids. CDR3 residues: CASSVAVQGYEQFF. The DNA for the CDR3 is TGTGCCAGCAGCGTAGCAGTACAGGGCTACGAGCAGTTCTTC.

The chain is built from TRBV12-3 or TRBV12-4 and TRBJ2-1; 10 bases align to TRBD2. The CDR3 length is 15 residues. J lost 6 bases, V lost 5 bases, and 7 bases had no gene match. The CDR3 DNA reads TGTGCCAGCAGTCCTAGCGGGAGACAGGGCAATGAGCAGTTCTTC. Translation: CASSPSGRQGNEQFF.

This clonotype was counted between two and nine times. This chain joins TRBV29-1 and TRBJ2-3; D may be TRBD2 (5 bases). CDR1 and CDR2 from the germline V gene are SQVTM and ANQGSEA. The CDR3 runs 14 residues. The germline V and J ends were trimmed by 3 bases and 0 bases, with 10 bases remaining between them. This CDR3 reads CSVDAGDSTDTQYF. The DNA of the CDR3 is TGCAGCGTTGATGCGGGCGATAGCACAGATACGCAGTATTTT.

This clonotype showed up just a few times. The chain is built from TRBV5-6 and TRBJ2-7; tentative D call: TRBD2 (5 bases). The CDR3 is made up of 14 amino acids. V was trimmed by 2 bases and J by 3 bases, leaving 12 bases between them. Germline V gene sequence: CDR1 SGHDT, CDR2 YYEEEE. This CDR3 is CASSLRSGFYEQYF. The CDR3 DNA follows: TGTGCCAGCAGCTTAAGGTCGGGGTTCTACGAGCAGTACTTC.

This sequence joins TRBV11-2 and TRBJ2-3; either TRBD1 or TRBD2 may supply D (5 bases each). The V end was cut by 2 bases, the J end by 1 base, with 16 bases between. The CDR3 totals 17 residues. Germline-derived CDR1 and CDR2 are SGHAT and FQNNGV. The CDR3: CASSLSPRDPRTDTQYF. In nucleotides, the CDR3 is TGTGCCAGCAGCTTATCCCCCCGGGACCCTCGCACAGATACGCAGTATTTT.